This record covers a single T cell receptor beta chain. Its antigen is as yet unknown. PCR involved 60 Vbeta and 13 Jbeta primers. Generated by immunoSEQ multiplex PCR, the TCRdb table keeps only in-frame clones and is missing some. The profile shows approximately 37,000 clones, over 70% of them singletons. These data come from a study of cytomegalovirus exposure and HLA in healthy donors. Study-level results: Common viral pathogens seemed to be connected with several of the most significant clusters, according to a later analysis.

Looked up from germline, CDR1 is ENHRY and CDR2 is SYGVKD. V was clipped by 2 bases and J by 1 base; unmatched bases: 3. The CDR3 consists of 16 residues. The source of this sequence is a man aged 30 to 39 in good health and CMV-seronegative. The chain recombines TRBV10-3 with TRBJ1-5; 9 nucleotides match TRBD1. Source material: PBMCs. In nucleotides, the CDR3 is TGTGCCATCAGTGAGGGGGACAGGGTAAGCAATCAGCCCCAGCATTTT. Translation gives CAISEGDRVSNQPQHF.